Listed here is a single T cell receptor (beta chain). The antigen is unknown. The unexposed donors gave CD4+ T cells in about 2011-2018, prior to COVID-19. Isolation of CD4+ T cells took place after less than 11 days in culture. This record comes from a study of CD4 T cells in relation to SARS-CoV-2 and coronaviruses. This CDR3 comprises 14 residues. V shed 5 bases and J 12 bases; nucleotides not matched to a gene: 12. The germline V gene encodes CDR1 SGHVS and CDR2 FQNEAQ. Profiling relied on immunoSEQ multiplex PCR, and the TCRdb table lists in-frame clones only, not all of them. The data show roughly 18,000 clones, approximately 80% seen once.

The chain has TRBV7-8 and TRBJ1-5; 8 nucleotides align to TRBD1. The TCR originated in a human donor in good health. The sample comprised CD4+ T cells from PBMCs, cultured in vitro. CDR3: CASSTGLTGDRQHF. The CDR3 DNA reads TGTGCCAGCAGCACCGGATTGACAGGGGACCGCCAGCATTTT.